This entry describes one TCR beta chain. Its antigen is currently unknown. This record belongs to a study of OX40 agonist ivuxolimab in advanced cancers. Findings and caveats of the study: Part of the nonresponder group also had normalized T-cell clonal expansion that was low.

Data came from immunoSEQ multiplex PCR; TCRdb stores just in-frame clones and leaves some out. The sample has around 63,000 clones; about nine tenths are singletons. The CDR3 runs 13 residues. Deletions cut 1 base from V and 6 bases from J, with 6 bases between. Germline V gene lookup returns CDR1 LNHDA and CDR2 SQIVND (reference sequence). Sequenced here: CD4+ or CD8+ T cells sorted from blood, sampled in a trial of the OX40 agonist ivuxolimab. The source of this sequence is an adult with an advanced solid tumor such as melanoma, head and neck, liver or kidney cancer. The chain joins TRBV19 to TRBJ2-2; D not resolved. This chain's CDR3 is CASSIVGSGELFF. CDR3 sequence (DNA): TGTGCCAGTAGTATAGTGGGTTCCGGGGAGCTGTTTTTT.